Presented here are 5 T cell receptor beta chains from one specimen sequenced in a study of T cell repertoires in cytomegalovirus infection. Each CDR3 protein gets one entry after TCRdb re-called the reads with MiXCR. The sample lists roughly 27,000 distinct CDR3 sequences; over 15% were seen once. No antigens are known for them. The material sequenced was CD8+ T cells from cultured PBMCs, taken from culture after CMV antigen stimulation. These receptor sequences come from a human donor in good health (CMV status not recorded). Some clones in this sample may be carry-over from other donors' samples.

V and J are TRBV7-2 and TRBJ1-4, with no clear D. V was clipped by 2 bases and J by 1 base, with 11 bases between them. This CDR3 is 16 amino acids long. From germline, CDR1 is SGHTA and CDR2 FQGNSA. The CDR3 bases are TGTGCCAGCAGCTTAAACAGCCTACGAACTAATGAAAAACTGTTTTTT. This sequence encodes CASSLNSLRTNEKLFF.

The CDR3 loop is CASSLGGGPTYEQYF. The CDR3 nucleotides are TGTGCCAGCAGTCTGGGCGGGGGCCCCACCTACGAGCAGTACTTC. V gene TRBV6-2 or TRBV6-3 combines with J gene TRBJ2-7; maybe TRBD2 (7 bases). The V and J ends lost 5 bases and 2 bases respectively, with 16 bases between them. CDR1 and CDR2 (germline): MNHEY, SVGEGT. This CDR3 has 15 residues.

In its sample, this clonotype was seen a few times. V and J are TRBV6-6 and TRBJ1-1; 7 nucleotides match TRBD1. With V trimmed by 2 bases and J by 4 bases, 4 bases remained unmatched. The germline CDR1 and CDR2 sequences are MNHNY and SVGAGI (reference sequence). This CDR3 comprises 14 residues. For the CDR3, the DNA is TGTGCCAGCAGTTACGAGACAGGGATCACTGAAGCTTTCTTT. Encoded protein: CASSYETGITEAFF.

The table lists this clonotype with a few counts. V and J are TRBV7-8 and TRBJ2-2; no clear D gene. Germline loops: CDR1 SGHVS, CDR2 FQNEAQ. V was cut by 1 base and J by 7 bases, with 1 base left in between. There are 11 residues in the CDR3. CDR3: CASSLVGELFF. CDR3 DNA sequence: TGTGCCAGCAGCTTAGTCGGGGAGCTGTTTTTT.

This clonotype has a count of ten or more. The chain uses TRBV7-2 and TRBJ2-1; 8 nucleotides align to TRBD2. J was trimmed by 9 bases and V by 6 bases; bases with no gene match: 10. Per the germline V gene, CDR1 is SGHTA and CDR2 is FQGNSA. There are 14 residues in the CDR3. Here the CDR3 DNA reads TGTGCCAGCAGGGAACGGGGGGGGGAGGGTGAGCAGTTCTTC. It is translated as CASRERGGEGEQFF.